The sequence of this T cell receptor beta chain was determined in a study of post-analysis software for immune sequencing data. Overall study findings and caveats: When patients were compared with controls, 4 or 5 TRBV segments were more frequent, TRBV5-6, TRBV5-1 and TRBV20-1 among them. Normalized Chao1 diversity in multiple sclerosis patients fell significantly below that of controls. By F measure, samples from a shared preparation batch strongly co-clustered.

The CDR3 has 18 residues. V was pared by 5 bases and J by 0 bases, with 17 bases of the junction left unmatched. Germline V CDR1 and CDR2: SGHRS, YFSETQ. This clonotype was picked up a small number of times. The antigen is unknown. Each TCR beta cDNA library carried unique molecular identifiers. It was from approximately 0.91 to 9.4 million T cells that some 460,000 cDNA molecules came. TCRdb reprocessed the PCR reads via MiXCR and lists one record per CDR3 protein. The table has 800,000 to 950,000 distinct CDR3 sequences, approximately 50% seen once; the top ten hold about 4.5%. The sequenced material came from blood. The receptor comes from a girl between 5 and 17 years old with multiple sclerosis. This sequence joins TRBV5-1 and TRBJ2-7; 7 bases line up with TRBD1. This CDR3 is CASSQARGQTESSYEQYF. The CDR3 DNA follows: TGCGCCAGCAGTCAAGCTAGGGGACAGACAGAAAGCTCCTACGAGCAGTACTTC.